This T cell receptor (beta chain) was sequenced in a study of T cell responses to AZD1222 COVID-19 vaccine. TCRdb keeps only in-frame clones here, not all; method: immunoSEQ multiplex PCR. Altogether 65,000 to 90,000 clones are present, 85% to 90% being singletons, with the ten largest covering 5.5% to 8%. This CDR3 region has 14 residues. The junction had 5 bases not matched to a gene; V was cut back by 4 bases and J by 3 bases. CDR1 SGHTA and CDR2 FQGNSA come from the germline V gene. The chain employs TRBV7-2 and TRBJ2-7; 8 nucleotides align to TRBD2. The input for sequencing was peripheral blood, taken on day 0 of AZD1222 vaccination. This clonotype was obtained from an adult in good health. As DNA, the CDR3 is TGTGCCAGCAGCTCTCAGCGGGGGCTCTACGAGCAGTACTTC. It translates to CASSSQRGLYEQYF.